A selection of T cell receptor beta chains follows, all from one sample in a study of cytomegalovirus exposure and HLA in healthy donors. The assay was immunoSEQ multiplex PCR, and TCRdb's table has in-frame clones only and misses some. The sample lists 100,000 to 130,000 clones, 81% occurring once. The sequencing input was PBMCs. These receptors were obtained from a man aged 25 to 45 in good health and CMV-seronegative. Both conserved end residues are trimmed from each CDR3. The order of the fields is CDR3 protein, V gene.

CDR3 protein: ATLLGTGVQGTQY
V gene: TRBV6-5

CDR3 protein: ASTRSREVGETQY
V gene: TRBV10-2

CDR3 protein: ASSQRMGSTEAF
V gene: TRBV4-1

CDR3 protein: SVPREQGVGNEAF
V gene: TRBV29-1

CDR3 protein: ASSAGTGGFNDNQPQH
V gene: TRBV7-8

CDR3 protein: ASSPVSQGNGYT
V gene: TRBV7-9

CDR3 protein: ASSLGRGGIQY
V gene: TRBV11-2

CDR3 protein: ARAEPYEQY
V gene: TRBV28

CDR3 protein: ASSHLTGNNEQF
V gene: TRBV4-1

CDR3 protein: ASSVEDGVGWTQY
V gene: TRBV9

CDR3 protein: ASSYFRTSGGTQY
V gene: TRBV6-5

CDR3 protein: AWSVLGPPTEAF
V gene: TRBV30

CDR3 protein: ASSRDFDLGTEAF
V gene: TRBV6-5

CDR3 protein: ASSLSPVGVRAKNIQY
V gene: TRBV5-1

CDR3 protein: ASSGLAGYNEQF
V gene: TRBV28

CDR3 protein: SARDRVTEQF
V gene: TRBV29-1

CDR3 protein: ASSSQGQRSEAF
V gene: TRBV28